This T cell receptor (beta chain) was recovered during a study of cytomegalovirus exposure and HLA in healthy donors. 60 Vbeta and 13 Jbeta primers were used in PCR. TCRdb's copy holds only in-frame clones and misses some; the assay was immunoSEQ multiplex PCR. The repertoire holds 140,000 or so clones, with approximately 80% as singletons. This CDR3 contains 17 residues. Germline CDR1 and CDR2: SGHAT and FQNNGV. The trim removed 5 bases at V and 7 bases at J, leaving 17 bases unmatched. A remark on this clone: The antigen remains unidentified.

General study results and limits: Presence/absence analyses supposed approximately even sequencing depth among donors. Published work reported that the classifier diagnosed cytomegalovirus status with high specificity and sensitivity. Follow-up analysis later connected one missense variant in DCLRE1C with trimming of TCR beta V- and J-genes.

The TCR sequence derives from a man in his forties in good health and CMV-seronegative. V gene TRBV11-2 combines with J gene TRBJ2-1, with 7 bases fitting TRBD1. Specimen: PBMCs. CDR3 sequence: CASSTRQGRGLMNEQFF. CDR3 DNA sequence: TGTGCCAGCAGCACTCGACAGGGACGGGGTCTCATGAATGAGCAGTTCTTC.